The 20 T cell receptor beta chains below were found in one sample sequenced in a study of blood T cell repertoires in COVID-19. Assay: immunoSEQ multiplex PCR; the TCRdb copy retains only in-frame clones and omits some. This table holds approximately 250,000 clones, roughly 84% found once. Input material: peripheral blood. The receptors here all came from a human donor in a cohort sampled during active COVID-19.

This chain links TRBV27 with TRBJ1-2; 9 nucleotides align to TRBD1. The CDR3 loop spans 17 amino acids. The germline CDR1 and CDR2 sequences are MNHEY and SMNVEV (reference sequence). With V trimmed by 2 bases and J by 2 bases, 9 bases remained unmatched. The CDR3 DNA reads TGTGCCAGCAGTTTACGCCCGACAGGGACAGGGAACTATGGCTACACCTTC. This gives the protein CASSLRPTGTGNYGYTF.

This clone was seen only a few times. CDR3 sequence reads: CASSPSTGFGYTF. DNA for the CDR3: TGTGCCAGCAGCCCCTCGACAGGGTTTGGCTACACCTTC. The chain carries TRBV4-2 and TRBJ1-2; 7 positions agree with TRBD1. This CDR3 has 13 amino acids. Unmatched junction bases numbered 6, after V lost 4 bases and J lost 7 bases. CDR1 is LGHNA, CDR2 YNFKEQ, per germline.

The chain is built from TRBV19 and TRBJ2-3; 8 bases agree with TRBD1. This CDR3 contains 15 residues. J lost 3 bases, V lost 8 bases, and 10 bases had no gene match. CDR1 is LNHDA, CDR2 SQIVND, per germline (reference sequence). The CDR3 DNA sequence: TGTGCCAGTCAGGGGGCAGCGGCGGGGACAGATACGCAGTATTTT. Encoded protein: CASQGAAAGTDTQYF.

This chain links TRBV19 with TRBJ2-7, with D perhaps TRBD1 (6 bases). The CDR3 covers 13 residues. V lost 7 bases and J lost 6, with 16 bases in between. Germline CDR1 LNHDA, CDR2 SQIVND (reference sequence). CDR3 residues: CASTARSGAEQYF. The CDR3 nucleotides read TGTGCCAGTACCGCTCGATCAGGGGCCGAGCAGTACTTC.

The chain joins TRBV13 to TRBJ2-1; D might be TRBD1 (5 bases). Trimming removed 0 bases at V and 0 bases at J, with 9 bases between. Germline CDR1 and CDR2: PRHDT and FYEKMQ (reference sequence). The CDR3 spans 16 residues. The CDR3: CASSLGRGSSYNEQFF. In DNA form, the CDR3 reads TGTGCCAGCAGCTTAGGAAGGGGTAGCTCCTACAATGAGCAGTTCTTC.

The J gene is TRBJ2-7, the V gene TRBV6-5, with D possibly matching TRBD2 (5 bases). The CDR3 sequence is 12 residues long. Between the trimmed V and J ends, which lost 7 bases and 3 bases, there was a span of 10 bases. Germline CDR1 is MNHEY and CDR2 is SVGAGI. In nucleotides, the CDR3 is TGTGCCAGCAAAAGACTACTCTACGAGCAGTACTTC. Translation: CASKRLLYEQYF.

The chain carries TRBV2 and TRBJ1-2; maybe TRBD1 (5 bases). The germline gives CDR1 SNHLY, CDR2 FYNNEI. V dropped 3 bases and J dropped 7 bases, with 9 bases sitting between them. This CDR3 contains 12 residues. The CDR3 DNA reads TGTGCCAGCAGTGATTCAGGGTTTGGCTACACCTTC. Protein: CASSDSGFGYTF.

This chain uses TRBV9 with TRBJ1-1; no definite D call. With 0 bases removed from V and 1 base from J, the gap between germline ends came to 7 bases. Germline CDR1 SGDLS, CDR2 YYNGEE. This CDR3 is built from 14 residues. CDR3 loop: CASSVGVSNTEAFF. The DNA for the CDR3 is TGTGCCAGCAGCGTAGGCGTCTCGAACACTGAAGCTTTCTTT. Supplemented by reference TRBV9 and TRBJ1-1, the full variable domain reads DSGVTQTPKHLITATGQRVTLRCSPRSGDLSVYWYQQSLDQGLQFLIQYYNGEERAKGNILERFSAQQFPDLHSELNLSSLELGDSALYFCASSVGVSNTEAFFGQGTRLTVV.

The V call is TRBV7-2, the J call TRBJ2-3, with D possibly TRBD1 on 5 matching bases. Germline V gene data show CDR1 as SGHTA and CDR2 as FQGNSA. CDR3 length: 13 residues. V was trimmed by 4 bases and J by 7 bases, leaving 12 bases between them. The CDR3 reads CASSSGRGNTQYF. CDR3 DNA: TGTGCCAGCAGCTCCGGAAGGGGCAATACGCAGTATTTT. Full variable domain (rest looked up from reference TRBV7-2 and TRBJ2-3): GAGVSQSPSNKVTEKGKDVELRCDPISGHTALYWYRQSLGQGLEFLIYFQGNSAPDKSGLPSDRFSAERTGGSVSTLTIQRTQQEDSAVYLCASSSGRGNTQYFGPGTRLTVL.

This chain joins TRBV4-1 and TRBJ2-3; D is uncertain. The germline V gene encodes CDR1 MGHRA and CDR2 YSYEKL. The CDR3 runs 13 residues. V lost 0 bases and J 6 bases, leaving 7 bases between the germline ends. The chain's CDR3 is CASSQEPADTQYF. Here the CDR3 DNA reads TGCGCCAGCAGCCAAGAACCAGCGGATACGCAGTATTTT.

The chain has TRBV18 and TRBJ2-3, with D unresolved. Germline V gene sequence: CDR1 KGHSH, CDR2 LQKENI. There are 15 residues in the CDR3. V was trimmed by 3 bases and J by 0 bases, leaving 10 bases between them. This CDR3 reads CASSPLPTSTDTQYF. The CDR3 nucleotides read TGTGCCAGCTCACCCCTACCTACTAGCACAGATACGCAGTATTTT.

This sequence joins TRBV11-2 and TRBJ2-5; D may be TRBD2 (7 bases). Trimming pared 0 bases from V and 4 bases from J, leaving 12 bases between. This CDR3 contains 15 residues. Germline V gene sequence: CDR1 SGHAT, CDR2 FQNNGV. This CDR3 is CASSLDRGARETQYF. The CDR3 nucleotides are TGTGCCAGCAGCTTAGATCGGGGGGCACGAGAGACCCAGTACTTC. Supplemented by reference TRBV11-2 and TRBJ2-5, the full variable domain reads EAGVAQSPRYKIIEKRQSVAFWCNPISGHATLYWYQQILGQGPKLLIQFQNNGVVDDSQLPKDRFSAERLKGVDSTLKIQPAKLEDSAVYLCASSLDRGARETQYFGPGTRLLVL.

The chain has TRBV28 and TRBJ2-1; 8 nucleotides line up with TRBD1. The CDR3 has 15 amino acids. CDR1 and CDR2 from the germline V gene are MDHEN and SYDVKM. After removal of 7 bases from V and 1 base from J, the junction contained 6 bases not matched to a gene. The chain's CDR3 is CASKRQGHSYNEQFF. The CDR3 DNA is TGTGCCAGCAAGCGACAGGGGCATTCCTACAATGAGCAGTTCTTC.

V usage is TRBV18 and J usage is TRBJ2-2, with a possible D match to TRBD1 (5 bases). From germline, CDR1 is KGHSH and CDR2 LQKENI. The V gene lost 3 bases and the J gene lost 0 bases, with 11 bases spanning the gap. The CDR3 consists of 16 residues. The CDR3 region is CASSPSRVANTGELFF. As DNA, the CDR3 is TGTGCCAGCTCACCCAGCAGGGTCGCGAACACCGGGGAGCTGTTTTTT.

V usage is TRBV6-2 or TRBV6-3 and J usage is TRBJ1-1; 9 nucleotides match TRBD1. Per the germline V gene, CDR1 is MNHEY and CDR2 is SVGEGT. The CDR3 totals 16 residues. The V and J ends lost 7 bases and 3 bases, in that order; junction bases with no gene match: 12. CDR3 bases: TGTGCCAGCACCCCTGCGGCGGGACAGGGTTACACTGAAGCTTTCTTT. It codes for CASTPAAGQGYTEAFF.

The V call is TRBV27, the J call TRBJ1-6, with unresolved D. CDR3 length equals 16 residues. The V end lost 5 bases, the J end lost 2 bases, and 13 bases lay between the germline ends. From germline, CDR1 is MNHEY and CDR2 SMNVEV (reference sequence). Here the CDR3 reads CASSLAPGAYNSPLHF. CDR3 coding DNA: TGTGCCAGCAGTCTAGCCCCGGGCGCCTATAATTCACCCCTCCACTTT.

The rearrangement uses TRBV20-1 and TRBJ2-3; 11 nucleotides agree with TRBD2. Germline values: CDR1 DFQATT, CDR2 SNEGSKA (reference sequence). The CDR3 length is 14 residues. The V gene end was trimmed by 3 bases and the J gene end by 9 bases; junction bases not matched to a gene: 8. CDR3 sequence (DNA): TGCAGTGCTAGTTTAGCGGGGGGGATTCCAACGCAGTATTTT. Translation gives CSASLAGGIPTQYF.

The rearrangement links TRBV7-8 to TRBJ2-1; 8 positions match TRBD2. This CDR3 has 16 residues. Germline loops: CDR1 SGHVS, CDR2 FQNEAQ. J was trimmed by 0 bases and V by 1 base; bases with no gene match: 2. Here the CDR3 reads CASSLVAGFSYNEQFF. In nucleotides, the CDR3 is TGTGCCAGCAGCTTAGTAGCGGGGTTCTCCTACAATGAGCAGTTCTTC.

In this sample, this clone turned up once. The gene calls are TRBV19 and TRBJ1-4; D possibly corresponds to TRBD1 (5 bases). There are 13 residues in the CDR3. V lost 8 bases, J lost 4 bases, and 11 bases lay in between. Germline assignment: CDR1 LNHDA and CDR2 SQIVND (reference sequence). The CDR3 nucleotides read TGTGCCAGTCGGAAGGGGCTTAATGAAAAACTGTTTTTT. Encoded protein: CASRKGLNEKLFF.

The chain joins TRBV3-1 (or the pseudogene TRBV3-2) to TRBJ1-6; tentative D call: TRBD1 (6 bases). Germline V gene sequence: CDR1 LGHDT, CDR2 YNNKEL (reference sequence). The CDR3 consists of 16 residues. Trimming took 2 bases from V and 10 from J, leaving 18 bases between them. The CDR3, as DNA: TGTGCCAGCAGCCAATCCTGGGGGGGCAGGGGATCACCCCTCCACTTT. Translation gives CASSQSWGGRGSPLHF.